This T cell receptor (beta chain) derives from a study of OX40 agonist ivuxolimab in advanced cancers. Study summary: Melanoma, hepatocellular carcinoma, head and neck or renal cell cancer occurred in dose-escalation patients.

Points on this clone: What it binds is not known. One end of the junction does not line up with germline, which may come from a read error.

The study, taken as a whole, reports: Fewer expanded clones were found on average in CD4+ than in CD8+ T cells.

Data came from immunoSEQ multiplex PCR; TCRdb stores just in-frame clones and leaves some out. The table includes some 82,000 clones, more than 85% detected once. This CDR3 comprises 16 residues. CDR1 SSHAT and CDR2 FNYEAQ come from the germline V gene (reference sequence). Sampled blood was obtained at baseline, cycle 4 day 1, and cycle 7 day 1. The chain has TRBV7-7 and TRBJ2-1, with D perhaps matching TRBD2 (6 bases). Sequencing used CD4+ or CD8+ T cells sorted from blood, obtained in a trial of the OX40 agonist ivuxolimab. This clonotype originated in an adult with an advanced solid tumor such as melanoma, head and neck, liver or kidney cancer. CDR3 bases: TGTGCTAGCAGCCCCCTAATAACGGGAGACTACAATGAGCAGTTCTTC. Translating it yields CASSPLITGDYNEQFF.